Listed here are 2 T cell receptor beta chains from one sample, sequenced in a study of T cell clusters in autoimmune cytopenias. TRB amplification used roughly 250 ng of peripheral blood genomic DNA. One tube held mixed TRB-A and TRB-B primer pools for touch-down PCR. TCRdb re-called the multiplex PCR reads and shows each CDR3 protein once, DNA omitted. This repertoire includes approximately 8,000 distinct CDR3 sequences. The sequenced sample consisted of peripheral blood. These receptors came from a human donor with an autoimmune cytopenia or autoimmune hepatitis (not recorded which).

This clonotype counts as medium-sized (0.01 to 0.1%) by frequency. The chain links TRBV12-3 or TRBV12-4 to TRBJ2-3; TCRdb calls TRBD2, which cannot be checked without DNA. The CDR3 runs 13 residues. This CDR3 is CASTGGSTDTQYF.

The chain's CDR3 is CASSYGQGVAQPQHF. V and J are TRBV6-5 and TRBJ1-5; TCRdb's D call of TRBD1 is untestable without DNA. The germline CDR1 and CDR2 sequences are MNHEY and SVGAGI. This CDR3 is 15 amino acids long.